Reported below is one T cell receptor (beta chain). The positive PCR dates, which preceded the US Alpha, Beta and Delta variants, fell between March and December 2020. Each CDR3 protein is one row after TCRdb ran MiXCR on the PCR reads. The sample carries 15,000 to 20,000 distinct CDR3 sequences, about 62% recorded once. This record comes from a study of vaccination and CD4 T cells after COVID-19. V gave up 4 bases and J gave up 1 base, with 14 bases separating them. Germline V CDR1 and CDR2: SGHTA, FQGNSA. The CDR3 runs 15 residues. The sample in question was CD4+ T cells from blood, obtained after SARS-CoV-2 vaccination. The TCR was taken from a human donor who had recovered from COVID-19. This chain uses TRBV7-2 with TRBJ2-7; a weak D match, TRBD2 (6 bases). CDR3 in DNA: TGTGCCAGCAGCTCAGAGTCGGGGGTATCCTACGAGCAGTACTTC. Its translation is CASSSESGVSYEQYF.